One sample yielded the 3 T cell receptor beta chains listed below, sequenced in a study of shared clonotypes between healthy human individuals. Generated by immunoSEQ multiplex PCR, the TCRdb table keeps only in-frame clones and is missing some. The data hold around 1.6 million clones, with 95% to 99% observed a single time. The specimen was naive CD4+ T cells sorted from blood. Subset defined: CD45RA+ positively selected. The receptor source for this set is a man aged 25-40 years in good health.

The rearrangement uses TRBV7-9 and TRBJ2-7, with 8 bases fitting TRBD2. Germline lookup yields CDR1 SEHNR and CDR2 FQNEAQ (reference sequence). The ends lost 4 bases at V and 0 bases at J; junction bases unmatched: 5. CDR3 size: 15 residues. CDR3 in amino acids: CASSSSGLSSYEQYF. In nucleotides, the CDR3 is TGTGCCAGCAGCTCTAGCGGGCTTAGCTCCTACGAGCAGTACTTC.

This clone came up once. The chain recombines TRBV7-3 with TRBJ2-1; D unresolved. V gave up 0 bases and J gave up 10 bases, with 10 bases separating them. The CDR3 contains 13 residues. Per germline, CDR1 SGHTA and CDR2 FQGTGA. This CDR3 reads CASSLTNSQEQFF. The CDR3 coding sequence is TGTGCCAGCAGCTTAACAAACAGCCAAGAGCAGTTCTTC.

This clone was seen once. The chain links TRBV6-1 to TRBJ2-1; weak D call: TRBD2 (6 bases). The V gene lost 1 base and the J gene lost 2 bases, with 6 bases spanning the gap. This CDR3 is built from 14 residues. From germline, CDR1 is MNHNS and CDR2 SASEGT. DNA of the CDR3: TGTGCCAGCAGTGAAGGGACTACCTACAATGAGCAGTTCTTC. Translation: CASSEGTTYNEQFF.